One sample yielded the 22 T cell receptor beta chains listed below, sequenced in a study of shared clonotypes between healthy human individuals. Positive CCR7 selection of CD45RO-negative cells yielded the naive CD8 cells, and terminally differentiated effector memory CD45RA+ cells were excluded. Assay used: immunoSEQ multiplex PCR; TCRdb lists only in-frame clones, some missing. The repertoire includes hundreds of thousands of clones, under 95% of them detected once, and 24% sits in the top ten. Specimen: naive CD8+ T cells sorted from blood. The receptors derive from a young man in good health.

The rearrangement links TRBV10-2 to TRBJ2-3; D is unresolved. The V end was cut by 3 bases, the J end by 4 bases, with 8 bases between. The CDR3 extends over 13 amino acids. Germline V CDR1 and CDR2: WSHSY, SAAADI. The CDR3 spells CASSEAGPDTQYF. CDR3 sequence (DNA): TGCGCCAGCAGTGAAGCTGGCCCAGATACGCAGTATTTT.

This clone has just one count. The chain combines TRBV7-8 with TRBJ2-7; 10 nucleotides match TRBD1. In germline, CDR1 is SGHVS, CDR2 FQNEAQ. J gave up 8 bases and V 0 bases, and 16 bases lay outside the gene matches. The CDR3 has 18 amino acids. CDR3 nucleotides: TGTGCCAGCAGCTTAGCGGTGCCCGGGACAGGGGTTTTAGCTCAGCAGTACTTC. Amino acid sequence: CASSLAVPGTGVLAQQYF.

The J gene is TRBJ2-3, the V gene TRBV5-4, with 9 nucleotides matching TRBD1. Germline V CDR1 and CDR2: SGHNT, YYREEE (reference sequence). The CDR3 consists of 15 residues. With V trimmed by 5 bases and J by 2 bases, 6 bases remained unmatched. CDR3 DNA: TGTGCCAGCAGATTACAGGGGGCCTTCACAGATACGCAGTATTTT. Amino acid sequence: CASRLQGAFTDTQYF.

This clone was counted at least ten times. The chain combines TRBV7-9 with TRBJ2-1; tentatively, D is TRBD1 (6 bases). The CDR3 covers 15 residues. Germline CDR1 and CDR2: SEHNR and FQNEAQ (reference sequence). The V end lost 0 bases, the J end lost 6 bases, and 12 bases lay between the germline ends. The CDR3 DNA follows: TGTGCCAGCAGCTTAGCGCTTCAGGGGCTCAATGAGCAGTTCTTC. Amino acids: CASSLALQGLNEQFF.

In its sample, this clone was seen a few times. Different DNA sequences within this sample yield the same CDR3. The chain employs TRBV27 and TRBJ2-7; tentatively, D is TRBD1 (5 bases). V was pared by 2 bases and J by 2 bases, with 7 bases between. This CDR3 is built from 13 residues. The germline V gene has CDR1 MNHEY and CDR2 SMNVEV (reference sequence). CDR3 DNA: TGTGCCAGCAGTTTAACAGGAACCTACGAGCAGTACTTC. Encoded protein: CASSLTGTYEQYF.

This chain uses TRBV21-1 with TRBJ1-3; the table calls TRBD1, which could not be checked here. TRBV21-1 is a recognized pseudogene. The CDR3 length is 14 residues. This chain's CDR3 is CASSKTGAGNTIYF. Here the CDR3 DNA reads TGTGCCAGCAGCAAGACAGGGGCTGGAAACACCATATATTTT.

J is TRBJ1-1 and V is TRBV6-5; TRBD1 aligns across 7 bases. The CDR3 has 14 residues. The V gene's germline CDR1 is MNHEY and CDR2 SVGAGI. The junction had 5 bases not matched to a gene; V was cut back by 6 bases and J by 1 base. Here the CDR3 DNA reads TGTGCCAGCAGAGCGGGACAGCGGAACACTGAAGCTTTCTTT. This translates into CASRAGQRNTEAFF.

The chain's CDR3 is CASSLVTSSYNEQFF. The DNA for the CDR3 is TGTGCCAGCAGCTTGGTGACCAGCTCCTACAATGAGCAGTTCTTC. V and J are TRBV5-6 and TRBJ2-1; no clear D gene. CDR1 and CDR2 (germline): SGHDT, YYEEEE. V was shortened by 0 bases and J by 0 bases, with 7 bases between the two germline ends. The CDR3 contains 15 residues.

The V and J genes are TRBV28 and TRBJ2-7; 10 bases are shared with TRBD2. V shed 5 bases, J shed 0 bases, and the junction held 7 bases outside the gene matches. The length of the CDR3 is 16 residues. CDR1 and CDR2 from the germline V gene are MDHEN and SYDVKM. The CDR3 here is CASSLVAGGSSYEQYF. The CDR3 DNA reads as TGTGCCAGCAGTCTAGTAGCGGGAGGCAGCTCCTACGAGCAGTACTTC.

The chain couples TRBV5-4 to TRBJ2-1, with 11 bases that match TRBD2. V trimming: 4 bases; J trimming: 8 bases; junction bases outside the gene matches: 5. Looked up from germline, CDR1 is SGHNT and CDR2 is YYREEE (reference sequence). The CDR3 totals 14 residues. CDR3 amino acids: CASSTSGSMYEQFF. As DNA, the CDR3 is TGTGCCAGCAGCACTAGCGGGAGTATGTATGAGCAGTTCTTC.

The V call is TRBV11-2, the J call TRBJ2-7, with D perhaps TRBD2 (6 bases). The CDR3 length is 14 residues. CDR1 is SGHAT and CDR2 is FQNNGV in the germline V gene. Deletions cut 5 bases from V and 2 bases from J, with 13 bases between. The chain's CDR3 is CASSITGATYEQYF. The CDR3 nucleotides are TGTGCCAGCAGCATAACGGGAGCAACCTACGAGCAGTACTTC.

J is TRBJ2-7 and V is TRBV27; D is unresolved. CDR3 length: 13 residues. The V gene's germline CDR1 is MNHEY and CDR2 SMNVEV (reference sequence). The ends were cut back, 5 bases at V and 2 bases at J, with 10 bases in the middle. CDR3 in amino acids: CASSLGPAYEQYF. Here the CDR3 DNA reads TGTGCCAGCAGTCTCGGACCAGCCTACGAGCAGTACTTC.

The chain employs TRBV14 and TRBJ1-4, with 7 bases that match TRBD1. The germline V gene encodes CDR1 SGHDN and CDR2 FVKESK. The CDR3 runs to 16 residues. Trimming at V came to 1 base and at J to 6 bases, leaving 8 bases not matched to a gene. CDR3 coding DNA: TGTGCCAGCAGCCAAGGGGGTCAACAGGGGCATGAAAAACTGTTTTTT. Its translation: CASSQGGQQGHEKLFF. The entire variable domain, with the rest obtained from reference TRBV14 and TRBJ1-4, is as follows: EAGVTQFPSHSVIEKGQTVTLRCDPISGHDNLYWYRRVMGKEIKFLLHFVKESKQDESGMPNNRFLAERTGGTYSTLKVQPAELEDSGVYFCASSQGGQQGHEKLFFGSGTQLSVL.

The V call is TRBV27, the J call TRBJ2-1, with D possibly called TRBD1 or TRBD2 (5 bases each). Germline assignment: CDR1 MNHEY and CDR2 SMNVEV (reference sequence). V was cut by 3 bases and J by 5 bases, with 14 bases left in between. This CDR3 region has 15 residues. The CDR3 DNA reads as TGTGCCAGCAGTTTGGGACCTGGGCCTAACAATGAGCAGTTCTTC. Encoded protein: CASSLGPGPNNEQFF.

The gene calls are TRBV7-9 and TRBJ2-2; D not resolved. This CDR3 spans 12 amino acids. Trimming left V 5 bases short and J 7 bases short, with 8 bases between. Germline CDR1 SEHNR, CDR2 FQNEAQ (reference sequence). DNA of the CDR3: TGTGCCAGCAGCCAGGTTAGCGGGGAGCTGTTTTTT. Amino acid sequence: CASSQVSGELFF.

This clone was seen a handful of times. Within the sample, other DNA sequences also encode this same CDR3. The J gene is TRBJ1-1, the V gene TRBV27; D not resolved. The CDR3 consists of 13 residues. CDR1 MNHEY and CDR2 SMNVEV come from the germline V gene (reference sequence). The germline V and J ends were trimmed by 5 bases and 1 base, with 8 bases remaining between them. The CDR3 loop is CASSPSGNTEAFF. The CDR3 region has the DNA TGTGCCAGCAGTCCGTCCGGGAACACTGAAGCTTTCTTT.

V usage is TRBV28 and J usage is TRBJ1-5; 9 nucleotides line up with TRBD1. The CDR3 loop spans 19 amino acids. Germline V CDR1 and CDR2: MDHEN, SYDVKM. V gave up 2 bases and J gave up 0 bases; unmatched junction bases: 11. CDR3 protein: CASSLRGQGSVYSNQPQHF. The DNA of the CDR3 is TGTGCCAGCAGTTTACGGGGACAGGGAAGCGTTTATAGCAATCAGCCCCAGCATTTT.

This chain links TRBV21-1 with TRBJ2-3; TRBD1 reflects the table's D call only, with no check against the DNA. TRBV21-1 is tagged as a pseudogene. The CDR3 is made up of 16 amino acids. In nucleotides, the CDR3 is TGTGCCAGCAGCAATTACAGGGGCAGGGACACAGATACGCAGTATTTT. Its protein is CASSNYRGRDTDTQYF.

This chain joins TRBV7-6 and TRBJ2-5; 9 positions match TRBD2. CDR1 is SGHVS and CDR2 is FNYEAQ in the germline V gene. J was trimmed by 5 bases and V by 5 bases; bases with no gene match: 15. This CDR3 is built from 17 residues. The CDR3: CASSPPRGREGAETQYF. The DNA for the CDR3 is TGTGCCAGCAGCCCACCGCGGGGGCGGGAGGGCGCGGAGACCCAGTACTTC.

This clone was recorded once. The CDR3 spells CASSEIRPGSGNTIYF. In nucleotides, the CDR3 is TGCGCCAGCAGTGAGATTAGGCCTGGCTCTGGAAACACCATATATTTT. The chain employs TRBV10-2 and TRBJ1-3; D gene unclear. Germline loops: CDR1 WSHSY, CDR2 SAAADI. This CDR3 is built from 16 residues. Trimming removed 2 bases at V and 0 bases at J, with 11 bases between.

This rearrangement joins TRBV7-9 to TRBJ2-3, with 10 bases identical to TRBD2. This CDR3 contains 16 residues. V was clipped by 5 bases and J by 4 bases; unmatched bases: 9. Per the germline V gene, CDR1 is SEHNR and CDR2 is FQNEAQ (reference sequence). CDR3: CASSPSPGTSADTQYF. Here the CDR3 DNA reads TGTGCCAGCAGCCCGAGCCCGGGGACTAGCGCAGATACGCAGTATTTT.

The chain recombines TRBV10-2 with TRBJ1-2; TRBD1 is a possible D gene (6 bases). CDR3 length: 16 residues. Trimming removed 3 bases from V and 2 bases from J, with 16 bases in between. The germline V gene encodes CDR1 WSHSY and CDR2 SAAADI. CDR3 nucleotide sequence: TGCGCCAGCAGTGACTGGACAGCCCGAATGAACTATGGCTACACCTTC. The encoded protein is CASSDWTARMNYGYTF.